These T cell receptor beta chains were read from a single sample in a study of cytotoxic CD8 clonotypes in ibrutinib-treated CLL. TCRdb's table, derived via immunoSEQ multiplex PCR, lists solely in-frame clones and lacks some. The sample shows some 120,000 clones, approximately 56% of them seen only once. This material consisted of PBMCs, taken after 24 months of ibrutinib treatment. These receptor sequences come from a human donor with chronic lymphocytic leukemia. CDR3s include the opening cysteine and the closing phenylalanine or tryptophan. D genes are given only for firm matches. Part of the rows lack a size; the others show once, few, many or a class for expanded clones.

>13|TRBV25-1|TRBD1|few|TRBJ1-1
TGTGCCAGTTCCTTGACAGGGCCCACTGAAGCTTTCTTT
CASSLTGPTEAFF
>14|TRBV21-1|NA|few|TRBJ1-1
TGTGCCAGCAGCGGGGGAGGCAGGAACACTGAAGCTTTCTTT
CASSGGGRNTEAFF
>14|TRBV25-1|NA|NA|TRBJ2-3
TGTGCCAGCAGTGGTCGGGGAACCACAGATACGCAGTATTTT
CASSGRGTTDTQYF
>15|TRBV5-4|NA|many|TRBJ2-7
TGTGCCAGCAGCCCAGGGGGTGCGGGGGGACCACGGCATGCCTTC
CASSPGGAGGPRHAF
>10|TRBV6-6|NA|NA|TRBJ1-5
TGTGCCAGCAGTTACCAGCCCCAGCATTTT
CASSYQPQHF
>13|TRBV2|TRBD1|NA|TRBJ1-5
TGTGCCAGCAGGGCAACAGGGGACCAGCCCCAGCATTTT
CASRATGDQPQHF
>14|TRBV2|NA|NA|TRBJ2-2
TGTGCCAGCAGTGTGATAGGGGAGACCGGGGAGCTGTTTTTT
CASSVIGETGELFF
>14|TRBV29-1|NA|NA|TRBJ1-4
TGCAGCGTTCTGGTTACTACAACTAATGAAAAACTGTTTTTT
CSVLVTTTNEKLFF
>12|TRBV2|NA|NA|TRBJ2-1
TGTGCCAGCCAACTCACGGCCAATGAGCAGTTCTTC
CASQLTANEQFF
>16|TRBV15|TRBD1|NA|TRBJ1-5
TGTGCCACCAGCAGAGATCAGGGGGGCTTTGGTCAGCCCCAGCATTTT
CATSRDQGGFGQPQHF
>17|TRBV13|NA|NA|TRBJ2-7
TGTGCCAGCAGCTCCGTGTCCCTAGGGGGACTGATCTACGAGCAGTACTTC
CASSSVSLGGLIYEQYF
>15|TRBV30|TRBD1|NA|TRBJ1-5
TGTGCCTGGAGCGGCGGACAGGGGTCCATCGAGCCCCAGCATTTT
CAWSGGQGSIEPQHF
>12|TRBV29-1|NA|NA|TRBJ1-2
TGCAGCGTTGGCGGCAGCGACTATGGCTACACCTTC
CSVGGSDYGYTF
>17|TRBV30|NA|few|TRBJ1-2
TGTGCCTGGATCGCTACAGGGCCGGTGGTCCCTAACTATGGCTACACCTTC
CAWIATGPVVPNYGYTF
>17|TRBV9|NA|NA|TRBJ2-7
TGTGCCAGCAGCGTAGGAGGGAGCGGGACAGCATATTACGAGCAGTACTTC
CASSVGGSGTAYYEQYF
>14|TRBV6-4|TRBD2|once|TRBJ2-7
TGTGCCAGCTCCCGGACTAGCGGGGGGTACGAGCAGTACTTC
CASSRTSGGYEQYF
>18|TRBV30|NA|NA|TRBJ1-3
TGTGCCTGGAGTGTACTGGGTATGTGGCCAAGGAAAGGAAACACCATATATTTT
CAWSVLGMWPRKGNTIYF
>14|TRBV4-2|TRBD2|few|TRBJ2-3
TGTGCCAGCAGCCAGGGACTAGCTCCAGATACGCAGTATTTT
CASSQGLAPDTQYF
>15|TRBV7-3|TRBD1|NA|TRBJ2-1
TGTGCCAGCAGCTTAAATCAGGGGGCTTGGAATGAGCAGTTCTTC
CASSLNQGAWNEQFF
>11|TRBV7-9|NA|few|TRBJ2-7
TGTGCCAGCAGCTTAGACGTCTATCGGTACTTC
CASSLDVYRYF
>15|TRBV7-2|NA|NA|TRBJ2-7
TGTGCCAGCAGATCTTCGGCGGGGAGTACCTACGAGCAGTACTTC
CASRSSAGSTYEQYF
>13|TRBV9|NA|NA|TRBJ1-5
TGTGCCAGCAGCCAAGGAGGTAATCAGCCCCAGCATTTT
CASSQGGNQPQHF
>13|TRBV25-1|TRBD1|few|TRBJ2-7
TGTGCCATCATAGACAGGGCGGCCTACGAGCAGTACTTC
CAIIDRAAYEQYF
>13|TRBV6-5|NA|NA|TRBJ1-1
TGTGCCAGCAGACGTACAGGTAACACTGAAGCTTTCTTT
CASRRTGNTEAFF
>15|TRBV25-1|NA|few|TRBJ1-6
TGTGCCAGCAGTGAAGGAGGCTCCTATAATTCACCCCTCCACTTT
CASSEGGSYNSPLHF
>16|TRBV6-5|NA|NA|TRBJ1-3
TGTGCCAGCAGTTTACGAAACAGGGATCCTGGAAACACCATATATTTT
CASSLRNRDPGNTIYF
>13|TRBV9|NA|NA|TRBJ2-1
TGTGCCAGCAGCGTGGAAGTGGCTAATGAGCAGTTCTTC
CASSVEVANEQFF
>13|TRBV6-1|NA|few|TRBJ1-5
TGTGCCAGCACCGCCCGGGGGAATCAGCCCCAGCATTTT
CASTARGNQPQHF
>15|TRBV6-5|NA|few|TRBJ1-1
TGTGCCAGCAGTTACTCAGGAGTTATGAACACTGAAGCTTTCTTT
CASSYSGVMNTEAFF
>15|TRBV18|TRBD1|NA|TRBJ1-4
TGTGCCAGCTCAGCGGGACAGCCCAAGAATGAAAAACTGTTTTTT
CASSAGQPKNEKLFF
>13|TRBV19|NA|NA|TRBJ1-1
TGTGCCAGTAGACTGACAGATCACACTGAAGCTTTCTTT
CASRLTDHTEAFF
>16|TRBV5-1|NA|NA|TRBJ2-5
TGCGCCAGCAGCTTGGAACCAGGGAAGGGTGGTGAGACCCAGTACTTC
CASSLEPGKGGETQYF
>13|TRBV5-1|NA|few|TRBJ1-1
TGCGCCAGCAGTATCGAGGGGGGCACTGAAGCTTTCTTT
CASSIEGGTEAFF
>16|TRBV5-8|NA|NA|TRBJ2-3
TGTGCCAGCAGCCCCTCTACAGGGATAAGCGCAGATACGCAGTATTTT
CASSPSTGISADTQYF
>12|TRBV19|NA|NA|TRBJ2-1
TGTGCCAGTAAGGGCATCAAGAATGAGCAGTTCTTC
CASKGIKNEQFF
>14|TRBV5-1|NA|NA|TRBJ2-7
TGCGCCAGCAGCTTCGAACGGCACTCCTACGAGCAGTACTTC
CASSFERHSYEQYF
>15|TRBV30|NA|NA|TRBJ1-4
TGTGCCTGGAGTCCAGAGGGGACAACTAATGAAAAACTGTTTTTT
CAWSPEGTTNEKLFF
>14|TRBV9|NA|few|TRBJ2-7
TGTGCCAGCAGCCCGACAGGAATGACCTACGAGCAGTACTTC
CASSPTGMTYEQYF
>15|TRBV7-2|TRBD2|NA|TRBJ2-7
TGTGCCAGCAGCTTAGGTAGCGGGGGGTCCTACGAGCAGTACTTC
CASSLGSGGSYEQYF
>14|TRBV6-1|NA|NA|TRBJ2-3
TGTGCCAGCGCGGTTTGGGGGCCCACAGATACGCAGTATTTT
CASAVWGPTDTQYF
>14|TRBV10-3|NA|few|TRBJ1-5
TGTGCCATCAGTGGCAGGGGCAGCAATCAGCCCCAGCATTTT
CAISGRGSNQPQHF
>17|TRBV14|NA|few|TRBJ1-1
TGTGCCAGCAGCCAACTGTCCGGGGGCTGGGCACGCACTGAAGCTTTCTTT
CASSQLSGGWARTEAFF
>15|TRBV11-3|NA|NA|TRBJ2-7
TGTGCCAGCAGCCATACTAGGACAGAGAATTACGAGCAGTACTTC
CASSHTRTENYEQYF
>13|TRBV30|NA|NA|TRBJ1-1
TGTGCCTGGAGGGGCCAGGGGACCTCTGAAGCTTTCTTT
CAWRGQGTSEAFF
>14|TRBV2|NA|NA|TRBJ1-1
TGTGCCAGCAGTGAACAGGGAATGAACACTGAAGCTTTCTTT
CASSEQGMNTEAFF
>15|TRBV7-9|TRBD1|NA|TRBJ1-6
TGTGCCAGCAGCCTGGGCGGGACAGCCTATTCACCCCTCCACTTT
CASSLGGTAYSPLHF